Sequencing of this T cell receptor beta chain was carried out in a study of T cell repertoires in cytomegalovirus infection. Study-wide context: As its CMV epitopes, the study selected recently identified HLA-C-restricted and well-studied HLA-B-restricted targets.

A remark on this clonotype: Its specificity is not known.

The CDR3 is made up of 13 amino acids. The trim removed 6 bases at V and 0 bases at J, leaving 4 bases unmatched. Per germline, CDR1 SQVTM and CDR2 ANQGSEA. In TCRdb, the reads were re-called with MiXCR into one record per CDR3 protein. The sample carries some 800,000 distinct CDR3 sequences, 25% to 30% recorded once. J is TRBJ1-2 and V is TRBV29-1; TRBD1 matches 7 bases. The receptor was derived from a human donor in good health (CMV status not recorded). Some clones in this sample may be carry-over from other donors' samples. The sequencing used cultured CD8+ T cells from PBMCs, collected from culture after CMV antigen stimulation. CDR3 nucleotide sequence: TGCAGCGTGGGGACAGAGGCTAACTATGGCTACACCTTC. Protein: CSVGTEANYGYTF.